This T cell receptor (beta chain) was sequenced during a study of blood T cell repertoires in COVID-19. Whole-study context: The United States, Italy and Spain were the sources of the acute and convalescent COVID-19 samples. The analysed material was cDNA or gDNA that came from T cells, B-cell-depleted T cells, or PBMCs.

There are a few counts of this clone. Authors' data handling: Amplified reference gene primers provided the basis for estimating nucleated cell counts. The data were produced by immunoSEQ multiplex PCR, yet TCRdb's version contains in-frame clones alone and is incomplete. Clonal size and the V and J genes are those of that table, whereas D and trimming came from the DNA. The sample has tens of thousands of clones; under 85% are singletons. The CDR3 has 16 residues. The germline CDR1 and CDR2 sequences are SNHLY and FYNNEI. Trimming removed 10 bases at V and 4 bases at J, with 25 bases between. The chain joins TRBV2 to TRBJ1-2; D is perhaps TRBD1 (5 bases). This clonotype was obtained from a man aged 70-80 years with acute or convalescent COVID-19. Source material: peripheral blood. CDR3 amino acids: CATRRGAGTVVYGYTF. The DNA for the CDR3 is TGTGCCACCCGGAGGGGAGCCGGGACGGTCGTCTATGGCTACACCTTC.